This TCR beta chain derives from a study of tumor-infiltrating lymphocytes in primary liver carcinoma. About this clonotype itself: A much larger clone lies one base from this, so it may be a read error.

The blood RNA (from unsorted whole blood) was obtained, and germline DNA was also extracted. cDNA specific to TCR beta was made from 450 to 500 ng of total RNA, with a constant-region primer employed for priming. For TCR beta, libraries were produced by three nested multiplex PCR rounds using slightly modified ARM-PCR. Amplification in the first two PCR rounds was performed using TRBV1-TRBV30 forward primers and a C-beta reverse primer for roughly 10 cycles each. TCRdb re-derived calls from the multiplex PCR reads in MiXCR, one entry per CDR3 protein. The sample contains almost 200,000 distinct CDR3 sequences, roughly two thirds of which appear only once. The length of the CDR3 is 17 residues. The V gene's germline CDR1 is MGHRA and CDR2 YSYEKL.

Material for sequencing was peripheral blood. The source is a woman aged 55-69 years with primary liver carcinoma and hepatitis B virus infection. The chain recombines TRBV4-1 with TRBJ2-2; either TRBD1 or TRBD2 may supply D (7 bases each). The CDR3 region is CASSQDGRGRGTGEPFF. The CDR3 DNA follows: TGCGCCAGCAGCCAAGATGGGAGGGGGCGAGGGACCGGGGAGCCGTTTTTT.